This T cell receptor (beta chain) derives from a study of CD8 T cells in ankylosing spondylitis. The length of the CDR3 is 13 residues. Germline CDR1 is LGHDT and CDR2 is YNNKEL (reference sequence). The germline V and J ends were trimmed by 6 bases and 1 base, with 9 bases remaining between them. TCRdb itself ran the 5' RACE reads through MiXCR, one entry per CDR3 protein. The table records around 340,000 distinct CDR3 sequences, 14% to 15% of them present only once. Study-level findings and limits: Clones linked to disease were reported to show significant enrichment in matched ankylosing spondylitis synovial fluid. Reports of some motif variants in reactive arthritis synovial fluid and blood predate this one.

This clonotype was observed a handful of times. Its antigen is currently unknown. Sample: blood, either unsorted or a sorted T cell fraction (not recorded which). The rearrangement uses TRBV3-1 and TRBJ1-1; D is uncertain. This TCR derives from a male donor with ankylosing spondylitis or in good health (not recorded which). The CDR3 loop is CASSHTENTEAFF. In nucleotides, the CDR3 is TGTGCCAGCAGTCACACAGAGAACACTGAAGCTTTCTTT.